The 21 T cell receptor beta chains reported below all come from one sample, sequenced in a study of shared clonotypes between healthy human individuals. The method was immunoSEQ multiplex PCR; TCRdb's version includes in-frame clones alone and lacks a portion of them. Among around 2,000,000 clones listed, more than 85% were seen once. CD45RO-negative cells were positively selected for CCR7, leaving out terminally differentiated effector memory CD45RA+ cells. What was sequenced was naive CD8+ T cells from PBMCs. Receptor source: a man aged 18 to 29 in good health. Some clones in this sample may be carry-over from other donors' samples.

V and J are TRBV28 and TRBJ1-1, with D possibly matching TRBD1 (6 bases). The germline V gene encodes CDR1 MDHEN and CDR2 SYDVKM. V was cut by 6 bases and J by 4 bases, with 15 bases left in between. This CDR3 has 14 residues. The CDR3 bases are TGTGCCAGCAGAATAGGGGGAGGTATCACTGAAGCTTTCTTT. Translating it yields CASRIGGGITEAFF.

This clone was seen only once. CDR3 sequence reads: CASSLLGASETQYF. In DNA, the CDR3 is TGTGCCAGCAGTTTACTGGGAGCGTCAGAGACCCAGTACTTC. V is TRBV27 and J is TRBJ2-5; the D gene is possibly TRBD2 (5 bases). The V and J ends lost 2 bases and 4 bases respectively, with 11 bases between them. CDR1 is MNHEY and CDR2 is SMNVEV in the germline V gene (reference sequence). The CDR3 is 14 amino acids.

The chain carries TRBV9 and TRBJ1-3; the D gene is possibly TRBD1 (6 bases). The CDR3 contains 15 residues. Per the germline V gene, CDR1 is SGDLS and CDR2 is YYNGEE. The V and J ends lost 0 bases and 0 bases respectively, with 7 bases between them. CDR3 nucleotides: TGTGCCAGCAGCGTAGCGACAGGCTCTGGAAACACCATATATTTT. Protein: CASSVATGSGNTIYF.

With respect to this clone: The sample holds other DNA sequences that translate to the same CDR3. The rearrangement uses TRBV27 and TRBJ2-7; tentatively, D is TRBD1 or TRBD2 (5 bases each). Trimming pared 5 bases from V and 2 bases from J, leaving 13 bases between. This CDR3 contains 14 residues. In germline, CDR1 is MNHEY, CDR2 SMNVEV (reference sequence). CDR3 bases: TGTGCCAGCAGTCCGAGGGACGGGACCTACGAGCAGTACTTC. It specifies CASSPRDGTYEQYF.

V gene TRBV7-2 combines with J gene TRBJ2-7, with D unclear. The CDR3 loop spans 13 amino acids. From germline, CDR1 is SGHTA and CDR2 FQGNSA. V lost 0 bases and J 7 bases, leaving 10 bases between the germline ends. The CDR3 coding sequence is TGTGCCAGCAGCTTAGCCCCCAAGAAGGAGCAGTACTTC. This encodes CASSLAPKKEQYF.

V is TRBV4-1 and J is TRBJ2-5, with 11 bases fitting TRBD2. V dropped 4 bases and J dropped 4; count of bases not matched to a gene: 5. The germline V gene encodes CDR1 MGHRA and CDR2 YSYEKL. This CDR3 spans 15 amino acids. CDR3 protein: CASSPLAGARETQYF. CDR3 DNA: TGCGCCAGCAGCCCACTAGCGGGAGCCCGAGAGACCCAGTACTTC.

This chain connects TRBV27 to TRBJ1-1; D uncertain. The ends were cut back, 2 bases at V and 4 bases at J, with 11 bases in the middle. Germline values: CDR1 MNHEY, CDR2 SMNVEV (reference sequence). This CDR3 comprises 14 residues. The CDR3 reads CASSLKGWGTEAFF. Here the CDR3 DNA reads TGTGCCAGCAGTTTAAAAGGGTGGGGCACTGAAGCTTTCTTT.

The sample holds one count of this clone. This sequence joins TRBV7-9 and TRBJ2-5; D is tentatively TRBD1 or TRBD2 (5 bases each). Germline V gives CDR1 SEHNR, CDR2 FQNEAQ (reference sequence). The CDR3 loop spans 13 amino acids. Trimming took off 5 bases at V and 5 bases at J, with 12 bases between the two ends. The CDR3 DNA follows: TGTGCCAGCAGCCCCCGGGGCCCGGAGACCCAGTACTTC. This codes for CASSPRGPETQYF.

This chain links TRBV2 with TRBJ2-7; a weak D match, TRBD2 (5 bases). V was shortened by 4 bases and J by 2 bases, with 15 bases between the two germline ends. Germline V gives CDR1 SNHLY, CDR2 FYNNEI. The CDR3 has 15 residues. DNA of the CDR3: TGTGCCAGCAGTGTGGGAGACCCGGGGACCTACGAGCAGTACTTC. It translates to CASSVGDPGTYEQYF.

The rearrangement links TRBV6-1 to TRBJ2-1; D unresolved. The CDR3 covers 14 residues. Germline lookup yields CDR1 MNHNS and CDR2 SASEGT. The ends were cut back, 4 bases at V and 0 bases at J, with 7 bases in the middle. The CDR3 spells CASSGGNSYNEQFF. In nucleotides, the CDR3 is TGTGCCAGCAGTGGGGGAAACTCCTACAATGAGCAGTTCTTC.

The table lists this clone with a count of one. V and J are TRBV4-3 and TRBJ2-5; 7 bases agree with TRBD2. The V gene end was trimmed by 1 base and the J gene end by 4 bases; junction bases not matched to a gene: 6. The CDR3 runs to 15 residues. Germline V gene data show CDR1 as LGHNA and CDR2 as YSLEER. The CDR3: CASSQATREGETQYF. The CDR3 DNA follows: TGCGCCAGCAGCCAAGCGACAAGGGAGGGAGAGACCCAGTACTTC.

The chain is built from TRBV13 and TRBJ2-7; 7 bases map to TRBD1. Germline loops: CDR1 PRHDT, CDR2 FYEKMQ (reference sequence). This CDR3 is 14 amino acids long. V lost 4 bases and J lost 6; bases outside the gene matches: 9. The CDR3 loop reads CASSSTGSFGEQYF. CDR3 coding DNA: TGTGCCAGCAGCTCGACAGGGTCTTTCGGCGAGCAGTACTTC.

This sequence joins TRBV5-1 and TRBJ2-7; D is unresolved. Trimming removed 4 bases at V and 1 base at J, with 12 bases between. The CDR3 sequence is 14 residues long. Germline CDR1 and CDR2: SGHRS and YFSETQ. The CDR3 bases are TGCGCCAGCAGCCTTTCGACCCGATCCTACGAGCAGTACTTC. Translating gives CASSLSTRSYEQYF.

This chain joins TRBV7-9 and TRBJ2-6; D gene ambiguous. Trimming removed 1 base from V and 0 bases from J, with 7 bases in between. Germline V gives CDR1 SEHNR, CDR2 FQNEAQ (reference sequence). The CDR3 runs to 16 residues. The CDR3 region is CASSLGPFSGANVLTF. CDR3 coding DNA: TGTGCCAGCAGCTTAGGACCTTTCTCTGGGGCCAACGTCCTGACTTTC.

This chain joins TRBV25-1 and TRBJ1-3; D ambiguous. Trimming stripped 7 bases from V and 3 bases from J, with 13 bases between. The CDR3 contains 14 residues. CDR1 and CDR2 from the germline V gene are MGHDK and SYGVNS. The DNA of the CDR3 is TGTGCCAGCACAAGCCCGGGGATTGGAAACACCATATATTTT. Translated: CASTSPGIGNTIYF.

The genes are TRBV4-1 and TRBJ2-2; unclear D gene. V was cut by 4 bases and J by 4 bases, with 19 bases left in between. Looked up from germline, CDR1 is MGHRA and CDR2 is YSYEKL. The CDR3 covers 17 residues. The CDR3 region has the DNA TGCGCCAGCAGCCCCCAGTTCCGCGGTTCGGTCACCGGGGAGCTGTTTTTT. It translates to CASSPQFRGSVTGELFF.

Regarding this clone: Other DNA sequences within the sample encode an identical CDR3. V gene TRBV27 combines with J gene TRBJ2-7; possibly TRBD1 for D (5 bases). CDR3 length: 13 amino acids. The V end lost 6 bases, the J end lost 2 bases, and 11 bases lay between the germline ends. Per the germline V gene, CDR1 is MNHEY and CDR2 is SMNVEV (reference sequence). For the CDR3, the DNA is TGTGCCAGCAGCTTAGGGGCCACCTACGAGCAGTACTTC. It yields the protein CASSLGATYEQYF.

The genes are TRBV19 and TRBJ1-2, with D perhaps TRBD1 (6 bases). V was clipped by 5 bases and J by 4 bases, with 20 bases between them. The length of the CDR3 is 16 residues. Germline CDR1 and CDR2: LNHDA and SQIVND (reference sequence). CDR3 sequence (DNA): TGTGCCAGTAGTTTCAGAGGGGGGGCCGGCAGCTATGGCTACACCTTC. Its translation: CASSFRGGAGSYGYTF. Full variable domain (remainder filled in from reference TRBV19 and TRBJ1-2): DGGITQSPKYLFRKEGQNVTLSCEQNLNHDAMYWYRQDPGQGLRLIYYSQIVNDFQKGDIAEGYSVSREKKESFPLTVTSAQKNPTAFYLCASSFRGGAGSYGYTFGSGTRLTVV.

This sequence joins TRBV29-1 and TRBJ2-1; weak D call: TRBD2 (6 bases). This CDR3 has 14 residues. V gave up 4 bases and J gave up 11 bases, with 21 bases separating them. Per germline, CDR1 SQVTM and CDR2 ANQGSEA. CDR3 sequence (DNA): TGCAGCGTTGTGGGCGGGACTCATGGCCCGCAGCAGTTCTTC. It translates to CSVVGGTHGPQQFF.

V gene TRBV10-3 combines with J gene TRBJ2-3; 11 positions agree with TRBD2. V was pared by 0 bases and J by 2 bases, with 4 bases of the junction left unmatched. The CDR3 is made up of 17 amino acids. CDR1 and CDR2 from the germline V gene are ENHRY and SYGVKD. The CDR3 region is CAISESELAGATDTQYF. CDR3 nucleotide sequence: TGTGCCATCAGTGAGTCGGAACTAGCGGGAGCCACAGATACGCAGTATTTT.

This rearrangement joins TRBV9 to TRBJ2-7, with TRBD2 matching 13 bases. This CDR3 has 16 residues. Germline V CDR1 and CDR2: SGDLS, YYNGEE. The trim removed 3 bases at V and 6 bases at J, leaving 9 bases unmatched. CDR3 sequence (DNA): TGTGCCAGCAGCGCCGGGACTAGCGGGACCCGGGGCGAGCAGTACTTC. This sequence encodes CASSAGTSGTRGEQYF.